Listed below are T cell receptor beta chains from one sample, sequenced in a study of blood T cell repertoires in COVID-19. Here immunoSEQ multiplex PCR was the method, and the copy in TCRdb shows in-frame clones only, minus some. This repertoire shows 300,000 or so clones, approximately 90% found once; its top ten account for approximately 5.4%. Material for sequencing was PBMCs or T cells enriched from blood (not recorded which). The receptors come from a woman in her 30s who had recovered from COVID-19. Each CDR3 is given with its conserved first and last residue. D genes are given only for firm matches.

>TRBD1|TRBV5-4|TRBJ2-3
TGTGCCAGCAGCCCCCGACAGGGAGGCACAGATACGCAGTATTTT
CASSPRQGGTDTQYF
>.|TRBV18|TRBJ1-4
TGTGCCAGCTCACCTCAGGGAACTAATGAAAAACTGTTTTTT
CASSPQGTNEKLFF
>.|TRBV5-4|TRBJ1-2
TGTGCCAGCAGCCTCTCGGATCGGAGCTATGGCTACACCTTC
CASSLSDRSYGYTF
>TRBD2|TRBV6-1|TRBJ2-7
TGTGCCAGCAGTGATGGCGGGGGGAGGGTCTACGAGCAGTACTTC
CASSDGGGRVYEQYF
>TRBD1|TRBV18|TRBJ2-7
TGTGCCAGCTCACCACTAGGGACAGGGGATGTCGAGCAGTACTTC
CASSPLGTGDVEQYF
>.|TRBV12-3/TRBV12-4|TRBJ1-4
TGTGCCAGCAGTTTGGCGGAGGGTGAAAAACTGTTTTTT
CASSLAEGEKLFF
>.|TRBV7-2|TRBJ1-2
TGTGCCAGCAGAACCGGCAGTTTGGGCGGCTACACCTTC
CASRTGSLGGYTF
>.|TRBV6-1|TRBJ1-1
TGTGCCAGCAGTGAACCAGGGGAGCATACTGAAGCTTTCTTT
CASSEPGEHTEAFF
>.|TRBV19|TRBJ1-1
TGTGCCAGTAGTTCAACGGGGGAGAGCCTAGGGGCTTTCTTT
CASSSTGESLGAFF
>TRBD1|TRBV6-5|TRBJ2-1
TGTGCCATCACCCGCCAGGGGGTTTCAAATGAGCAGTTCTTC
CAITRQGVSNEQFF
>.|TRBV5-1|TRBJ2-6
TGCGCCAGCAGCTTGGCCAGGCCCTCTGGGGCCAACGTCCTGACTTTC
CASSLARPSGANVLTF
>TRBD1|TRBV5-1|TRBJ2-7
TGCGCCAGCAGCCCGACGGGACAGGTCTACGAGCAGTACTTC
CASSPTGQVYEQYF
>.|TRBV5-1|TRBJ1-5
TGCGCCAGCAGCGCTGGACTGCTCAACGGCAATCAGCCCCAGCATTTT
CASSAGLLNGNQPQHF